A single sample is the source of the 18 T cell receptor beta chains below, sequenced in a study of regulatory T cells in long-lasting Graves disease. Time point reported: newly diagnosed GD, antithyroid drugs for less than 3 months. The TCR library was made from RNA extracted from PBMCs. Construction of TCR beta libraries relied on iRepertoire HTBI primers and on Arm-PCR targeting CDR3 regions. Using its own MiXCR run on the multiplex PCR reads, TCRdb lists one record per CDR3 protein. Among about 240,000 distinct CDR3 sequences listed, 20% to 25% were seen once. Here the sequenced sample was peripheral blood mononuclear cells (PBMCs), taken at new diagnosis, from a patient treated with antithyroid drugs. These receptor sequences come from a female donor with Graves disease.

Points on this clonotype: Given a far larger clone just one base away, this is likely a sequencing read error. The CDR3 region is CVSSSPGLEVYNEQFF. The DNA of the CDR3 is TGTGTCAGCAGCTCTCCGGGACTAGAGGTCTACAATGAGCAGTTCTTC. The chain uses TRBV7-2 and TRBJ2-1; 8 bases map to TRBD2. The CDR3 consists of 16 residues. Looked up from germline, CDR1 is SGHTA and CDR2 is FQGNSA.

At least ten counts were recorded for this clonotype. The chain recombines TRBV20-1 with TRBJ2-5; TRBD1 matches at 12 bases. The length of the CDR3 is 16 residues. Germline lookup yields CDR1 DFQATT and CDR2 SNEGSKA (reference sequence). The trim removed 2 bases at V and 0 bases at J, leaving 4 bases unmatched. For the CDR3, the DNA is TGCAGTGCTAGAAGGGACAGGGGGCCCTACCAAGAGACCCAGTACTTC. Residues: CSARRDRGPYQETQYF.

CDR3 nucleotides: TGTGCCAGCAGCCAATTATCAGGGGAGAACTATGGCTACACCTTC. Translation: CASSQLSGENYGYTF. The chain has TRBV14 and TRBJ1-2; D might be TRBD1 (6 bases). The length of the CDR3 is 15 residues. The ends were cut back, 2 bases at V and 2 bases at J, with 12 bases in the middle. Germline CDR1 is SGHDN and CDR2 is FVKESK.

This clonotype was counted at least ten times. The chain joins TRBV29-1 to TRBJ2-5; D gene unclear. Germline V gene lookup returns CDR1 SQVTM and CDR2 ANQGSEA. Trimming pared 8 bases from V and 1 base from J, leaving 14 bases between. The CDR3 runs to 13 residues. DNA for the CDR3: TGCAGCCTCGTTGGGCCGGGCCAAGAGACCCAGTACTTC. Protein product: CSLVGPGQETQYF.

The sample holds many counts of this clonotype. This sequence joins TRBV7-9 and TRBJ2-5; D gene uncertain. Germline CDR1 is SEHNR and CDR2 is FQNEAQ (reference sequence). V dropped 5 bases and J dropped 1 base, with 11 bases sitting between them. There are 14 residues in the CDR3. CDR3 amino acids: CASSPVWGQETQYF. The DNA of the CDR3 is TGTGCCAGCAGCCCGGTGTGGGGCCAAGAGACCCAGTACTTC.

This chain connects TRBV2 to TRBJ2-3; 10 nucleotides line up with TRBD1. The germline V gene encodes CDR1 SNHLY and CDR2 FYNNEI. The ends lost 5 bases at V and 2 bases at J; junction bases unmatched: 4. This CDR3 is 15 amino acids long. CDR3 nucleotide sequence: TGTGCCAGCAGTCCCGGGACAGGGGACACAGATACGCAGTATTTT. Its translation: CASSPGTGDTDTQYF.

The rearrangement joins TRBV20-1 to TRBJ2-5; D gene ambiguous. From germline, CDR1 is DFQATT and CDR2 SNEGSKA (reference sequence). With 6 bases removed from V and 0 bases from J, the gap between germline ends came to 2 bases. The CDR3 is 10 amino acids. The CDR3 reads CSAYQETQYF. The CDR3 DNA reads TGCAGTGCGTACCAAGAGACCCAGTACTTC.

The table lists this clonotype with many counts. The rearrangement uses TRBV27 and TRBJ2-2; the D gene is possibly TRBD2 (6 bases). The CDR3 length is 15 residues. Trimming took off 1 base at V and 7 bases at J, with 13 bases between the two ends. Germline CDR1 MNHEY, CDR2 SMNVEV (reference sequence). The CDR3 region has the DNA TGTGCCAGCAGTTTATGGTCGGGAGCTGACGGGGAGCTGTTTTTT. Encoded protein: CASSLWSGADGELFF.

This clonotype was detected ten times or more. V usage is TRBV20-1 and J usage is TRBJ1-2; 9 bases agree with TRBD1. The germline gives CDR1 DFQATT, CDR2 SNEGSKA (reference sequence). This CDR3 has 13 amino acids. V dropped 5 bases and J dropped 2; count of bases not matched to a gene: 3. CDR3 nucleotides: TGCAGTGCTGGACAGGGGAGGAACTATGGCTACACCTTC. It specifies CSAGQGRNYGYTF.

There are a few counts of this clonotype. The chain links TRBV24-1 to TRBJ2-1; D not resolved. Trimming left V 9 bases short and J 6 bases short, with 8 bases between. The CDR3 extends over 11 amino acids. Germline V gives CDR1 KGHDR, CDR2 SFDVKD. The CDR3 sequence is CATGRGNEQFF. CDR3 sequence (DNA): TGTGCCACCGGACGAGGCAATGAGCAGTTCTTC.

The table lists this clonotype with many counts. The chain is built from TRBV6-1 and TRBJ2-7, with 8 nucleotides matching TRBD1. The germline V gene has CDR1 MNHNS and CDR2 SASEGT. V lost 5 bases, J lost 4 bases, and 16 bases stayed unmatched. There are 17 residues in the CDR3. The CDR3 DNA follows: TGTGCCAGCAGTAAAAAGGGGACAGGCGACATCAATTACGAGCAGTACTTC. It specifies CASSKKGTGDINYEQYF.

With regard to this clonotype: Given a much more abundant clone one base away, this may be a read error. The chain joins TRBV9 to TRBJ2-1; 8 bases are a match to TRBD2. The V segment lost 2 bases and the J segment 5 bases; nucleotides outside the gene matches: 6. This CDR3 contains 15 residues. In germline, CDR1 is SGDLS, CDR2 YYNGEE. CDR3: CASSVTSETHNEQFF. CDR3 coding DNA: TGTGCCAGCAGCGTGACTAGCGAAACCCACAATGAGCAGTTCTTC.

This clonotype was picked up a small number of times. Only one base separates this from a far larger clonotype, so it likely reflects a read error. The genes are TRBV11-1 and TRBJ2-7, with 8 bases matching TRBD2. Germline CDR1 and CDR2: SGHAT and FQDESV (reference sequence). V lost 4 bases to trimming and J lost 0 bases; unmatched junction nucleotides: 5. The CDR3 runs 15 residues. This chain's CDR3 is CASSSQRGPSYEQYF. The DNA for the CDR3 is TGTGCCAGCAGCTCCCAGCGGGGGCCCTCCTACGAGCAGTACTTC.

This clonotype occurred many times. V gene TRBV2 combines with J gene TRBJ1-5; D ambiguous. Germline V gives CDR1 SNHLY, CDR2 FYNNEI. Trimming stripped 4 bases from V and 9 bases from J, with 10 bases between. There are 12 residues in the CDR3. The CDR3 DNA sequence: TGTGCCAGCAGTGGCGCAATTGGGCCCCAGCATTTT. Its translation is CASSGAIGPQHF.

In its sample, this clonotype was seen many times. This chain joins TRBV18 and TRBJ1-2; D remains unclear. Germline CDR1 KGHSH, CDR2 LQKENI. CDR3 size: 14 residues. V was trimmed by 2 bases and J by 0 bases, leaving 7 bases between them. The CDR3 nucleotides read TGTGCCAGCTCACCAGATGAAGCTAACTATGGCTACACCTTC. This gives the protein CASSPDEANYGYTF.

The chain carries TRBV6-5 and TRBJ2-1; no clear D. This CDR3 region has 12 residues. Germline CDR1 and CDR2: MNHEY and SVGAGI. The V gene lost 0 bases and the J gene lost 9 bases, with 6 bases spanning the gap. This CDR3 reads CASSYSGSEQFF. The CDR3 DNA reads as TGTGCCAGCAGTTACTCGGGCAGTGAGCAGTTCTTC.

This clonotype showed up many times. V and J are TRBV7-8 and TRBJ1-5; no reliable D call. The CDR3 extends over 17 amino acids. V gave up 5 bases and J gave up 7 bases, with 24 bases separating them. Germline CDR1 is SGHVS and CDR2 is FQNEAQ. The CDR3 reads CASSARLVEGLVQPQHF. Written as DNA, the CDR3 is TGTGCCAGCAGCGCCCGTCTTGTGGAGGGCCTCGTCCAGCCCCAGCATTTT. Based on the CDR3 plus reference TRBV7-8 and TRBJ1-5, the full variable domain is GAGVSQSPRYKVAKRGQDVALRCDPISGHVSLFWYQQALGQGPEFLTYFQNEAQLDKSGLPSDRFFAERPEGSVSTLKIQRTQQEDSAVYLCASSARLVEGLVQPQHFGDGTRLSIL.

As regards this clonotype: Since a far larger clone is one base different, this is likely a read error. Here the CDR3 DNA reads TGTGCCAGCAGCCGCGGGACAGGGGGTTTCACAGATACGCAGTATTTT. Its translation is CASSRGTGGFTDTQYF. The chain carries TRBV11-2 and TRBJ2-3; 11 bases line up with TRBD1. CDR1 is SGHAT and CDR2 is FQNNGV in the germline V gene. The CDR3 covers 16 residues. After removal of 5 bases from V and 2 bases from J, the junction contained 6 bases not matched to a gene.